A selection of T cell receptor beta chains follows, all from one sample in a study of blood T cell repertoires in COVID-19. Measured with immunoSEQ multiplex PCR; TCRdb has only the in-frame clones, and not every one. The sample carries some 99,000 clones, under 90% recorded once. The specimen was peripheral blood. Receptors were obtained from a woman between 45 and 60 years old with acute or convalescent COVID-19. Both conserved end residues are part of each CDR3. A D gene is named only where the DNA matches it firmly. Clone size appears in some rows only: once, few, many, or a class for an expanded clone.

DNA,CDR3,size,J,D,V
TGCGCCAGCAGCACCCTACTAGCGGGGGTTTACAATGAGCAGTTCTTC,CASSTLLAGVYNEQFF,-,TRBJ2-1,TRBD2,TRBV4-1
TGTGCCAGCTCCCATGACAGGGGTGGCTACACCTTC,CASSHDRGGYTF,-,TRBJ1-2,TRBD1,TRBV18
TGTGCCAGCAGTTACTCCCTCTTAGCAACTAATGAAAAACTGTTTTTT,CASSYSLLATNEKLFF,-,TRBJ1-4,-,TRBV6-6
TGCGCCAGCAGCCTGAAGGGGGACGGAAGGATGAGGGACACTGAAGCTTTCTTT,CASSLKGDGRMRDTEAFF,-,TRBJ1-1,-,TRBV5-1
TGTGCCAGCAGTGGAACAGGGGGGGGCACAGATACGCAGTATTTT,CASSGTGGGTDTQYF,once,TRBJ2-3,-,TRBV6-4
TGTGCCAGCAGTGAGCTCGAGACTAGGTACTCCTACGAGCAGTACTTC,CASSELETRYSYEQYF,few,TRBJ2-7,-,TRBV6-1
TGTGCCATCAGTGGTCGGACTAGCGGGGGCTACAATGAGCAGTTCTTC,CAISGRTSGGYNEQFF,few,TRBJ2-1,TRBD2,TRBV10-3
TGTGCCAGCAGCGCCACCTTGACAGGGGGTCAGAGCGAGCAGTACTTC,CASSATLTGGQSEQYF,-,TRBJ2-7,TRBD1,TRBV9
TGTGCCAGCAGCTCCCCTGGGCGGGGAATGGATACGCAGTATTTT,CASSSPGRGMDTQYF,-,TRBJ2-3,-,TRBV7-2
TGTGCCAGTAGTATTCTTTTCGGCTCGGGCTATGGCTACACCTTC,CASSILFGSGYGYTF,few,TRBJ1-2,-,TRBV19
TGTGCCAGCAGCTTAGATAAAGGTAGCGGGGGTTTCTACGAGCAGTACTTC,CASSLDKGSGGFYEQYF,-,TRBJ2-7,TRBD2,TRBV11-2
TGTGCCAGCACTGAGGAGGAAAACTATGGCTACACCTTC,CASTEEENYGYTF,-,TRBJ1-2,-,TRBV2
TGTGCCAGCAGCTTAACTATCGGCAATGAGCAGTTCTTC,CASSLTIGNEQFF,few,TRBJ2-1,-,TRBV7-3
TGCGCCAGCAGCTTGACTGGGGGCTCCTATGGCTACACCTTC,CASSLTGGSYGYTF,-,TRBJ1-2,-,TRBV5-1
TGTGCCAACGGCCAACTTAATCTAGAACGGGGCTACGAGCAGTACTTC,CANGQLNLERGYEQYF,-,TRBJ2-7,-,TRBV11-3
TGTGCCAGCTCACCACCCTCCTTAGGGGGAAATGGCTACACCTTC,CASSPPSLGGNGYTF,-,TRBJ1-2,-,TRBV18
TGTGCCAGCAGAGTCACAGGGGAATCGAAGCCCCAGCATTTT,CASRVTGESKPQHF,once,TRBJ1-5,TRBD1,TRBV2
TGTGCCAGCAGAAACAGGGCTCAAGAGACCCAGTACTTC,CASRNRAQETQYF,-,TRBJ2-5,-,TRBV25-1
TGTGCCACTAGCACAGGGGGCAGCGCAGATACGCAGTATTTT,CATSTGGSADTQYF,-,TRBJ2-3,TRBD1,TRBV15
TGCAGTGCTAGACGGTACGAGCAGTACTTC,CSARRYEQYF,-,TRBJ2-7,-,TRBV20-1
TGTGCCAGTACCTCCCCCGTCGGTTTTGGCAATCAGCCCCAGCATTTT,CASTSPVGFGNQPQHF,few,TRBJ1-5,-,TRBV19
TGTGCCAGCAGCCATGGCGGGACAGGGGGAATTACGGGAGAAAAACTGTTTTTT,CASSHGGTGGITGEKLFF,few,TRBJ1-4,TRBD1,TRBV5-4